These 31 T cell receptor beta chains originate from one sample sequenced in a study of Graves' ophthalmopathy and Graves' hyperthyroidism. Scientists amplified the TCR beta CDR3 regions from RNA transcripts. A first-round RT-PCR used HTBI primers, followed by a second-round multiplex PCR. TCRdb itself ran the multiplex PCR reads through MiXCR, one entry per CDR3 protein. This table has more than 1,000,000 distinct CDR3 sequences, 36% appearing once. Sequencing was done on a sample of peripheral blood or thyroid tissue (not recorded which). These TCRs come from an adult man with Graves' hyperthyroidism.

As concerns this clonotype: A much larger clone sits a single nucleotide away, making a read error possible. The DNA for the CDR3 is TGTGCCGGCAGTAACTTCGACGAGCAGTACTTC. Its protein product is CAGSNFDEQYF. The J gene is TRBJ2-7, the V gene TRBV25-1; D is undetermined. This CDR3 region has 11 residues. Germline-derived CDR1 and CDR2 are MGHDK and SYGVNS.

Concerning this clonotype: A read error may explain this, as a much larger clone is one base away. CDR3 loop: CASSGSGRGSGELFF. CDR3 nucleotide sequence: TGCGCCAGCAGTGGCAGTGGACGGGGCTCCGGGGAGCTGTTTTTT. The gene calls are TRBV5-1 and TRBJ2-2, with D perhaps being TRBD1 or TRBD2 (5 bases each). Germline V lookup: CDR1 SGHRS, CDR2 YFSETQ. V was shortened by 5 bases and J by 6 bases, with 17 bases between the two germline ends. CDR3 length equals 15 residues.

The chain combines TRBV12-3 or TRBV12-4 with TRBJ2-7, with no clear D. The CDR3 contains 14 residues. V was cut by 5 bases and J by 5 bases, with 16 bases left in between. CDR3 amino acids: CASSETGLLHEQYF. The CDR3 DNA reads TGTGCCAGCAGTGAAACTGGCCTACTCCACGAGCAGTACTTC.

The chain recombines TRBV10-3 with TRBJ1-4; 8 nucleotides match TRBD1. Per germline, CDR1 ENHRY and CDR2 SYGVKD. The CDR3 runs to 14 residues. Trimming removed 5 bases from V and 8 bases from J; junction bases left unmatched: 7. The CDR3 sequence: CAISNRQGTEKLFF. The DNA for the CDR3 is TGTGCCATCAGTAACAGACAGGGGACCGAAAAACTGTTTTTT.

The chain carries TRBV4-2 and TRBJ2-3; D not resolved. The CDR3 is 14 amino acids. V lost 7 bases and J 4 bases, leaving 15 bases between the germline ends. Germline CDR1 and CDR2: LGHNA and YNFKEQ. The CDR3 loop is CASMDLRQADTQYF. The CDR3 DNA sequence: TGTGCCAGCATGGATCTCCGGCAGGCAGATACGCAGTATTTT.

The chain carries TRBV5-1 and TRBJ2-5; perhaps D is TRBD1 or TRBD2 (5 bases each). The germline V and J ends were trimmed by 4 bases and 9 bases, with 19 bases remaining between them. This CDR3 contains 14 residues. Germline-derived CDR1 and CDR2 are SGHRS and YFSETQ. CDR3 in amino acids: CASSPGTTSRAQYF. The CDR3 DNA sequence: TGCGCCAGCAGCCCCGGGACCACAAGTAGGGCCCAGTACTTC.

This clonotype has ten or more counts. This rearrangement joins TRBV5-8 to TRBJ1-1, with D possibly being TRBD1 (6 bases). CDR3 size: 14 residues. Germline V gene sequence: CDR1 SGHTS, CDR2 YDEGEE. V was pared by 4 bases and J by 4 bases, with 14 bases between. The CDR3 bases are TGTGCCAGCAGCCTGGACAGTGTTGGCACTGAAGCTTTCTTT. This codes for CASSLDSVGTEAFF.

The V and J genes are TRBV6-5 and TRBJ2-2; 7 bases are shared with TRBD1. Losses at the gene ends were 0 bases for V and 0 bases for J; bases not matched to a gene: 4. Per germline, CDR1 MNHEY and CDR2 SVGAGI. The CDR3 runs to 17 residues. The CDR3 reads CASSYSYGTANTGELFF. DNA for the CDR3: TGTGCCAGCAGTTACTCTTATGGGACAGCGAACACCGGGGAGCTGTTTTTT.

The chain is built from TRBV7-8 and TRBJ1-1; D is unresolved. Trimming left V 5 bases short and J 4 bases short, with 14 bases between. The germline gives CDR1 SGHVS, CDR2 FQNEAQ. The CDR3 contains 14 residues. CDR3 protein: CASSVQWVGTEAFF. CDR3 DNA sequence: TGTGCCAGCAGCGTCCAGTGGGTGGGCACTGAAGCTTTCTTT.

This clonotype was counted at least ten times. The rearrangement joins TRBV9 to TRBJ2-7; possible D gene TRBD1, 6 bases. The V end was cut by 3 bases, the J end by 6 bases, with 19 bases between. In germline, CDR1 is SGDLS, CDR2 YYNGEE. CDR3 length: 15 amino acids. CDR3 sequence: CASSAPGTGNTEQYF. In nucleotides, the CDR3 is TGTGCCAGCAGCGCCCCTGGAACAGGGAATACCGAGCAGTACTTC.

The gene calls are TRBV4-3 and TRBJ1-2; TRBD1 might be the D (6 bases). In germline, CDR1 is LGHNA, CDR2 YSLEER. The CDR3 is made up of 14 amino acids. V dropped 0 bases and J dropped 7 bases, with 12 bases sitting between them. The CDR3 sequence is CASSQDRGWVGYTF. CDR3 sequence (DNA): TGCGCCAGCAGCCAAGATAGGGGGTGGGTTGGCTACACCTTC.

CDR3 in amino acids: CASSETGTLLHF. DNA for the CDR3: TGTGCCAGCAGCGAAACCGGGACCCTCCTCCACTTT. The chain combines TRBV7-2 with TRBJ1-6; D perhaps matches TRBD1 (5 bases). The germline gives CDR1 SGHTA, CDR2 FQGNSA. V lost 5 bases and J lost 15, with 14 bases in between. The CDR3 is 12 residues long.

In the case of this clonotype: Just one base apart from a much larger clone, this may be a read error. The V call is TRBV20-1, the J call TRBJ1-4; tentatively, D is TRBD1 (5 bases). Germline V lookup: CDR1 DFQATT, CDR2 SNEGSKA (reference sequence). V lost 7 bases to trimming and J lost 8 bases, with 17 bases between them. CDR3 length: 13 amino acids. The CDR3 spells CSVTGTQLEKLFF. The CDR3 region has the DNA TGCAGTGTTACCGGGACCCAACTGGAAAAACTGTTTTTT.

Remarks on this clonotype: One base away lies a much larger clone, so this may be a sequencing read error. J is TRBJ1-3 and V is TRBV7-8; D is possibly TRBD1 (6 bases). Germline CDR1 is SGHVS and CDR2 is FQNEAQ. The CDR3 loop spans 17 amino acids. The CDR3 nucleotides are TGTGCCAGCAGCCTCACGTCTACTGACCTCCGGGGGGGCACCACATATTTT. The encoded protein is CASSLTSTDLRGGTTYF. Full variable domain (remainder filled in from reference TRBV7-8 and TRBJ1-3): GAGVSQSPRYKVAKRGQDVALRCDPISGHVSLFWYQQALGQGPEFLTYFQNEAQLDKSGLPSDRFFAERPEGSVSTLKIQRTQQEDSAVYLCASSLTSTDLRGGTTYFGEGSWLTVV.

This clonotype was seen a single time. A much larger clone sits a single nucleotide away, making a read error possible. V gene TRBV29-1 combines with J gene TRBJ2-7; D is uncertain. From germline, CDR1 is SQVTM and CDR2 ANQGSEA. Trimming took off 4 bases at V and 2 bases at J, with 18 bases between the two ends. This CDR3 comprises 15 residues. CDR3 residues: CSVVDRTIYPYEQYF. The CDR3 DNA sequence: TGCAGCGTTGTGGATCGCACAATTTACCCCTACGAGCAGTACTTC.

Concerning this clonotype: A read error may explain this, as a much larger clone is one base away. This chain uses TRBV20-1 with TRBJ2-7, with 7 bases identical to TRBD1. The CDR3 is 14 amino acids. V shed 6 bases and J 2 bases; nucleotides not matched to a gene: 10. From germline, CDR1 is DFQATT and CDR2 SNEGSKA (reference sequence). CDR3 sequence: CSALLGQRTYEQYF. The CDR3 DNA reads TGCAGTGCACTACTGGGACAGCGAACCTACGAGCAGTACTTC.

Remarks on this clonotype: A single base separates this from a much larger clone, so it may be a read error. The rearrangement joins TRBV19 to TRBJ2-2, with TRBD1 matching over 7 bases. Germline CDR1 reads LNHDA; CDR2 reads SQIVND (reference sequence). This CDR3 region has 15 residues. The junction had 9 bases not matched to a gene; V was cut back by 6 bases and J by 5 bases. Here the CDR3 DNA reads TGTGCCAGTAGGCCAAACAGGGGCTCGACCGGGGAGCTGTTTTTT. Encoded protein: CASRPNRGSTGELFF.

Ten or more counts support this clonotype. This sequence joins TRBV20-1 and TRBJ2-7; D might be TRBD1 (6 bases). The V gene lost 3 bases and the J gene lost 7 bases, with 19 bases spanning the gap. This CDR3 spans 14 amino acids. Germline V gene data show CDR1 as DFQATT and CDR2 as SNEGSKA (reference sequence). CDR3: CSARLPQGLGEQYF. CDR3 nucleotides: TGCAGTGCTAGGCTCCCTCAGGGGCTTGGTGAGCAGTACTTC.

V gene TRBV29-1 combines with J gene TRBJ2-5; possible D gene TRBD1, 6 bases. The germline CDR1 and CDR2 sequences are SQVTM and ANQGSEA. The CDR3 runs to 14 residues. V lost 7 bases and J 5 bases, leaving 20 bases between the germline ends. CDR3 region: CSAYPGQWEETQYF. The DNA for the CDR3 is TGCAGCGCCTATCCTGGACAGTGGGAGGAGACCCAGTACTTC.

This clonotype has just a few counts. The CDR3 is CAVGQAGEQYF. In DNA, the CDR3 is TGTGCTGTGGGACAGGCTGGAGAGCAGTACTTC. The chain uses TRBV12-3 or TRBV12-4 and TRBJ2-7, with 8 nucleotides matching TRBD1. The CDR3 contains 11 residues.

This chain links TRBV20-1 with TRBJ2-2; the match to TRBD1 covers 9 bases. V lost 5 bases to trimming and J lost 9 bases; unmatched junction nucleotides: 7. Per the germline V gene, CDR1 is DFQATT and CDR2 is SNEGSKA (reference sequence). This CDR3 is 13 amino acids long. DNA for the CDR3: TGCAGTGCTGGGAGACAGGGGGTGTGGGAGCTGTTTTTT. This gives the protein CSAGRQGVWELFF.

The gene calls are TRBV2 and TRBJ1-4, with 7 bases that match TRBD1. The CDR3 spans 16 residues. Germline trimming cut 6 bases from V and 3 bases from J; bases unmatched to any gene: 10. Germline V CDR1 and CDR2: SNHLY, FYNNEI. This chain's CDR3 is CASRQDRNSANEKLFF. CDR3 in DNA: TGTGCCAGCAGGCAGGACAGGAATTCGGCTAATGAAAAACTGTTTTTT.

The chain is built from TRBV12-3 or TRBV12-4 and TRBJ2-7, with a possible D match to TRBD1 (6 bases). The CDR3 has 16 residues. Trimming stripped 2 bases from V and 3 bases from J, with 17 bases between. CDR3 sequence reads: CASSLSPATGVYEQYF. The CDR3 DNA follows: TGTGCCAGCAGTTTATCCCCCGCGACAGGAGTCTACGAGCAGTACTTC.

This clonotype was detected ten times or more. The chain recombines TRBV6-2 or TRBV6-3 with TRBJ2-5; D is unclear. V was pared by 2 bases and J by 5 bases, with 6 bases between. The CDR3 is 12 residues long. Germline V gives CDR1 MNHEY, CDR2 SVGEGT. The CDR3 DNA reads TGTGCCAGCAGTTACCCCAGCGAGACCCAGTACTTC. Translated: CASSYPSETQYF.

At least ten counts were recorded for this clonotype. It may be a read error: a sequence one base away is much more abundant. The genes are TRBV11-2 and TRBJ2-7; D tentatively fits TRBD1 or TRBD2 (5 bases each). CDR1 and CDR2 from the germline V gene are SGHAT and FQNNGV. The CDR3 runs 11 residues. V gave up 4 bases and J gave up 5 bases, with 6 bases separating them. The CDR3 sequence: CASSWGNEQYF. The CDR3 DNA follows: TGTGCCAGCAGCTGGGGGAACGAGCAGTACTTC.

This clonotype was found many times. The chain uses TRBV19 and TRBJ2-6; D uncertain. The germline gives CDR1 LNHDA, CDR2 SQIVND (reference sequence). V lost 3 bases and J lost 2, with 8 bases in between. The CDR3 is 15 amino acids. This CDR3 reads CASSIGSPGANVLTF. DNA of the CDR3: TGTGCCAGTAGTATTGGCAGTCCTGGGGCCAACGTCCTGACTTTC.

V and J are TRBV20-1 and TRBJ1-2; D gene uncertain. The germline V gene has CDR1 DFQATT and CDR2 SNEGSKA (reference sequence). The ends were cut back, 0 bases at V and 6 bases at J, with 11 bases in the middle. This CDR3 has 13 amino acids. The CDR3 sequence: CSARDTLSHGYTF. The CDR3 nucleotides read TGCAGTGCTAGAGATACGTTGTCCCATGGCTACACCTTC.

This clonotype showed up just a few times. The chain links TRBV9 to TRBJ2-2, with D hard to call. Germline assignment: CDR1 SGDLS and CDR2 YYNGEE. CDR3 size: 13 residues. Trimming shortened V by 1 base and J by 6 bases, and 7 bases separated the two germline ends. Here the CDR3 reads CASSVMVPGELFF. The CDR3 nucleotides read TGTGCCAGCAGCGTAATGGTCCCCGGGGAGCTGTTTTTT.

This clonotype was recorded a few times. V gene TRBV6-1 combines with J gene TRBJ2-6; TRBD1 matches at 9 bases. Germline CDR1 and CDR2: MNHNS and SASEGT. CDR3 length: 17 amino acids. V was pared by 6 bases and J by 3 bases, with 9 bases of the junction left unmatched. CDR3 sequence: CASRTTGGVFGANVLTF. The CDR3 nucleotides are TGTGCCAGCAGAACAACAGGGGGCGTTTTTGGGGCCAACGTCCTGACTTTC.

There are many counts of this clonotype. The gene calls are TRBV7-9 and TRBJ2-2; weak D call: TRBD1 (5 bases). Per the germline V gene, CDR1 is SEHNR and CDR2 is FQNEAQ (reference sequence). This CDR3 is 15 amino acids long. Between the trimmed V and J ends, which lost 5 bases and 9 bases, there was a span of 19 bases. The chain's CDR3 is CASSARVGASRELFF. The DNA of the CDR3 is TGTGCCAGCAGCGCGCGTGTTGGGGCCTCAAGGGAGCTGTTTTTT.

This clonotype was picked up many times. The rearrangement joins TRBV12-3 or TRBV12-4 to TRBJ1-5; D unresolved. Trimming left V 6 bases short and J 0 bases short, with 12 bases between. The CDR3 runs 15 residues. The CDR3 loop is CASSLYGDSNQPQHF. The DNA of the CDR3 is TGTGCCAGCAGCTTATACGGGGATAGCAATCAGCCCCAGCATTTT.